This TCR beta chain was profiled in a study of blood T cell repertoires in COVID-19. The overall study: Sites in the United States, Italy and Spain provided acute and convalescent COVID-19 samples. Sources were T cells, B-cell-depleted T cells, or PBMCs; the material itself was cDNA or gDNA.

CDR1 is LGHDT, CDR2 YNNKEL, per germline (reference sequence). V was shortened by 4 bases and J by 0 bases, with 16 bases between the two germline ends. The CDR3 length is 17 residues. Per the study methods: Researchers report that nucleated cell counts were estimated from reference gene primer amplification. Data came from immunoSEQ multiplex PCR; TCRdb stores just in-frame clones and leaves some out. V and J calls and clone size are copied from that table; D and trimming were computed from the DNA. The table shows about 110,000 clones, with about 87% occurring only once. V and J are TRBV3-1 (or the pseudogene TRBV3-2) and TRBJ2-4; TRBD1 might be the D (5 bases). Material: peripheral blood. The sequence derives from a woman aged 45-60 years with acute or convalescent COVID-19. CDR3 loop: CASSPPPRGIAKNIQYF. CDR3 nucleotide sequence: TGTGCCAGCAGCCCCCCGCCAAGGGGAATAGCCAAAAACATTCAGTACTTC.